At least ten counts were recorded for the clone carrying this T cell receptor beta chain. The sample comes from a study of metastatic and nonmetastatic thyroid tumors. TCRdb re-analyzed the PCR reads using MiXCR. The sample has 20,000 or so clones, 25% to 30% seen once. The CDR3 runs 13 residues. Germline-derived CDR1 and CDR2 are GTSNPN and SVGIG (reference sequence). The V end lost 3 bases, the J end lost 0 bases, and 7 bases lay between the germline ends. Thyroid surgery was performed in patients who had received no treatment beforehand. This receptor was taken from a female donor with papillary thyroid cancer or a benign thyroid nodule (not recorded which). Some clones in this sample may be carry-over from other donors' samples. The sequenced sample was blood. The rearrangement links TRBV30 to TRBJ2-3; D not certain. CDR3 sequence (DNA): TGTGCCTGGAGACGAACAAGCACAGATACGCAGTATTTT. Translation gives CAWRRTSTDTQYF.